The TCR beta chain under discussion was sequenced for a study of blood T cell repertoires in COVID-19. V was shortened by 4 bases and J by 9 bases, with 13 bases between the two germline ends. Germline-derived CDR1 and CDR2 are SNHLY and FYNNEI. The CDR3 has 14 residues. The assay was immunoSEQ multiplex PCR, and TCRdb's table has in-frame clones only and misses some. The sample lists more than 200,000 clones, roughly 80% occurring once. This receptor was obtained from a man at least 80 years old with acute or convalescent COVID-19. Sequenced: peripheral blood. This chain connects TRBV2 to TRBJ1-6; the D gene is possibly TRBD1 (6 bases). CDR3 nucleotide sequence: TGTGCCAGCAGTGTGGACAGAGGAGGTTCACCCCTCCACTTT. It is translated as CASSVDRGGSPLHF.